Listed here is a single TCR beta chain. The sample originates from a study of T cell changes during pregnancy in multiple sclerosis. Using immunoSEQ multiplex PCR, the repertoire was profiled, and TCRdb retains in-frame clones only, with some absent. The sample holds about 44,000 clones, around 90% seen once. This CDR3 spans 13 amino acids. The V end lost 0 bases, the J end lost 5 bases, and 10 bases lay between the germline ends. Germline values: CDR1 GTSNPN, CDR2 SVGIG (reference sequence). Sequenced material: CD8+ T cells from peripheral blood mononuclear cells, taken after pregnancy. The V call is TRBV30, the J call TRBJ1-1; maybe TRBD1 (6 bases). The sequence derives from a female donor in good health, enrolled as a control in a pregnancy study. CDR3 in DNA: TGTGCCTGGAGTGTAGGGGGGGGGACTGAAGCTTTCTTT. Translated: CAWSVGGGTEAFF.